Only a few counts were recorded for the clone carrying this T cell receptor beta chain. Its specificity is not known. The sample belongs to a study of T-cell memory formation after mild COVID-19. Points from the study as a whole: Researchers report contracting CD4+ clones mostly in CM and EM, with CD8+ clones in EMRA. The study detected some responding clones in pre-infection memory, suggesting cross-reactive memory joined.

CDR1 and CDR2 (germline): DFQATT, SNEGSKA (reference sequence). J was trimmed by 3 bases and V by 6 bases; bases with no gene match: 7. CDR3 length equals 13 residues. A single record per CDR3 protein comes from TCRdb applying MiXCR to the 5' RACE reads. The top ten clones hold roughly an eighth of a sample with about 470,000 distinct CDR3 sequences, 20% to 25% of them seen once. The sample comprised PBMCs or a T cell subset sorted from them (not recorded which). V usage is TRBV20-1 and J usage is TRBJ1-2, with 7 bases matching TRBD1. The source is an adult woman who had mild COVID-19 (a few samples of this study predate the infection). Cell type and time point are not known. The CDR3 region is CSAWDSRYYGYTF. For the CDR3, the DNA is TGCAGTGCCTGGGACAGCCGTTACTATGGCTACACCTTC.